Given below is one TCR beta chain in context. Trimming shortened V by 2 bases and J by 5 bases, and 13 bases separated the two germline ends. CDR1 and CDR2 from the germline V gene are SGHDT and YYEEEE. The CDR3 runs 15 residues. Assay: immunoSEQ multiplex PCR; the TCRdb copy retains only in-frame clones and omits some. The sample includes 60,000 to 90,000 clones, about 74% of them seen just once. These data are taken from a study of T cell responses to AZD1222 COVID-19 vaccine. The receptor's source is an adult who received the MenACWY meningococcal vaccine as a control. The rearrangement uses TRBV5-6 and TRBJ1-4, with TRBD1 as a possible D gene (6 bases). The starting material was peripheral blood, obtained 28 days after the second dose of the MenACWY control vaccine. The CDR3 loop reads CASSFKGQGNEKLFF. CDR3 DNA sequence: TGTGCCAGCAGCTTCAAGGGCCAGGGGAATGAAAAACTGTTTTTT.